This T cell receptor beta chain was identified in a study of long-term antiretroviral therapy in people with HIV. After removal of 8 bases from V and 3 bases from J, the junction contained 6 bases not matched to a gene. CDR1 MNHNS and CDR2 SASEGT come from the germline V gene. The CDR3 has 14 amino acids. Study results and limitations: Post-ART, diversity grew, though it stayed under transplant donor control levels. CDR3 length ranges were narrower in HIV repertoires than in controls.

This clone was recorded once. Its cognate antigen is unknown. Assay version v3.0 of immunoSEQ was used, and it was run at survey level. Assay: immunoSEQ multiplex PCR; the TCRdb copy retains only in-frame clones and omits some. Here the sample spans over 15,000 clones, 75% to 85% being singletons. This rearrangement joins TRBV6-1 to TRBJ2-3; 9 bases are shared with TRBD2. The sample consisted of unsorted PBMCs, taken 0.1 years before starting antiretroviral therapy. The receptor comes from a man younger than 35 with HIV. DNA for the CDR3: TGTGCCAGCGCCGGGGGACTAGCAACAGATACGCAGTATTTT. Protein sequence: CASAGGLATDTQYF.